The 10 T cell receptor beta chains presented below share a single source sample, sequenced in a study of human T cells and chemical hapten exposure. TCRdb re-called the 5' RACE reads through MiXCR, storing one row per CDR3 protein. Of fewer than 150,000 distinct CDR3 sequences in the sample, approximately 19% are singletons; the top ten hold around 2.7%. The starting material, unfractionated whole blood, was used for total RNA extraction. These receptors were taken from a human donor in good health.

This sequence joins TRBV28 and TRBJ2-7, with D possibly matching TRBD1 (5 bases). V was clipped by 0 bases and J by 5 bases, with 17 bases between them. Germline assignment: CDR1 MDHEN and CDR2 SYDVKM. CDR3 length: 16 residues. DNA of the CDR3: TGTGCCAGCAGTTTATGGTCCCGGCAGGGTTCACACGAGCAGTACTTC. It is translated as CASSLWSRQGSHEQYF.

This chain's CDR3 is CASSIERGVLETQYF. The CDR3 DNA reads as TGTGCCAGTAGTATCGAGAGGGGCGTCCTGGAGACCCAGTACTTC. The chain joins TRBV19 to TRBJ2-5; D may match TRBD1 or TRBD2 (5 bases each). The V end was cut by 3 bases, the J end by 5 bases, with 16 bases between. Germline V lookup: CDR1 LNHDA, CDR2 SQIVND (reference sequence). CDR3 size: 15 residues.

The rearrangement links TRBV12-3 or TRBV12-4 to TRBJ2-7; D gene unclear. The CDR3 is made up of 13 amino acids. V was pared by 4 bases and J by 4 bases, with 11 bases between. CDR3 nucleotide sequence: TGTGCCAGCAGTTGCACGGGCCAATACGAGCAGTACTTC. Protein sequence: CASSCTGQYEQYF.

This clonotype turned up a few times. The chain employs TRBV9 and TRBJ1-5; D call uncertain. The germline V and J ends were trimmed by 0 bases and 0 bases, with 10 bases remaining between them. Germline CDR1 reads SGDLS; CDR2 reads YYNGEE. The CDR3 totals 16 residues. The CDR3 DNA follows: TGTGCCAGCAGCGTAGGGGTGGGGAATAGCAATCAGCCCCAGCATTTT. Its protein is CASSVGVGNSNQPQHF.

As to this clonotype: The junction departs from the called germline gene at one end, perhaps through a read error. The chain couples TRBV7-7 to TRBJ2-5; D is perhaps TRBD2 (5 bases). The CDR3 is 14 residues long. From germline, CDR1 is SSHAT and CDR2 FNYEAQ (reference sequence). CDR3 coding DNA: TGTGCTAGCAGTCCCCGGGGAAACCAAGAGACCCAGTACTTC. This translates into CASSPRGNQETQYF.

This clonotype was detected a few times. The chain has TRBV12-3 or TRBV12-4 and TRBJ2-5; TRBD1 is a possible D gene (6 bases). Trimming took 8 bases from V and 4 from J, leaving 17 bases between them. This CDR3 has 14 amino acids. Here the CDR3 reads CASQLLGQPETQYF. DNA of the CDR3: TGTGCCAGCCAGTTACTCGGACAGCCAGAGACCCAGTACTTC.

In its sample, this clonotype was seen a few times. The chain combines TRBV11-3 with TRBJ2-1, with D possibly called TRBD1 or TRBD2 (6 bases each). V lost 2 bases, J lost 9 bases, and 14 bases lay in between. Per germline, CDR1 SGHNT and CDR2 YENEEA. The CDR3 runs 14 residues. DNA of the CDR3: TGTGCCAGCAGCTTACCAGGAGGAGGGGGTGAGCAGTTCTTC. Translation gives CASSLPGGGGEQFF.

This clonotype was recorded at least ten times. V gene TRBV28 combines with J gene TRBJ2-2, with D maybe TRBD1 (6 bases). Trimming took 6 bases from V and 3 from J, leaving 14 bases between them. The CDR3 is 15 residues long. Looked up from germline, CDR1 is MDHEN and CDR2 is SYDVKM. The CDR3 DNA sequence: TGTGCCAGCAGAGAAGGGGGTAGGGACACCGGGGAGCTGTTTTTT. Protein: CASREGGRDTGELFF. Drawing the rest from reference TRBV28 and TRBJ2-2, the complete variable domain is DVKVTQSSRYLVKRTGEKVFLECVQDMDHENMFWYRQDPGLGLRLIYFSYDVKMKEKGDIPEGYSVSREKKERFSLILESASTNQTSMYLCASREGGRDTGELFFGEGSRLTVL.

V gene TRBV24-1 combines with J gene TRBJ2-1; the D is unclear. Looked up from germline, CDR1 is KGHDR and CDR2 is SFDVKD. The germline V and J ends were trimmed by 4 bases and 1 base, with 13 bases remaining between them. CDR3 length equals 16 residues. CDR3 DNA: TGTGCCACCAGTGACCCCCAAGGGTTATCCTACAATGAGCAGTTCTTC. This codes for CATSDPQGLSYNEQFF.

The rearrangement uses TRBV7-2 and TRBJ2-7, with TRBD2 identical over 10 bases. Looked up from germline, CDR1 is SGHTA and CDR2 is FQGNSA. With V trimmed by 3 bases and J by 5 bases, 10 bases remained unmatched. This CDR3 has 16 residues. CDR3 amino acids: CASSLGRLAGANEQYF. CDR3 coding DNA: TGTGCCAGCAGCTTGGGGCGTCTAGCGGGAGCCAACGAGCAGTACTTC.